The clone carrying this T cell receptor beta chain has at least ten counts. Its antigen remains unknown. This record comes from a study of identical twins. Notes on the study in general: Among beta out-of-frame sequences, excess sharing between twins appeared weaker.

The V end was cut by 6 bases, the J end by 2 bases, with 14 bases between. The CDR3 is 15 amino acids. Looked up from germline, CDR1 is SNHLY and CDR2 is FYNNEI. Unique molecular identifiers were present on cDNA, and template switching added a universal primer site. TCRdb re-called the 5' RACE reads with MiXCR, one entry per CDR3 protein. The sample lists around 680,000 distinct CDR3 sequences, 8.5% to 9.5% occurring once. A further study also used this sample, focusing on yellow fever vaccine responses in identical twins. That report notes: Twins reportedly appeared to share part of their vaccine T cell response while keeping part individual.

The chain carries TRBV2 and TRBJ2-1, with a tentative D call TRBD1 (8 bases). The source material was PBMCs. This clonotype originated in a woman aged 18-35 years in good health. This CDR3 reads CASRKQGGPYNEQFF. The DNA of the CDR3 is TGTGCCAGCAGAAAACAGGGGGGGCCCTACAATGAGCAGTTCTTC.